These 12 T cell receptor beta chains were sequenced from one sample in a study of blood T cells in healthy people across ages (dated by TCRdb to the mid-2010s). Preparation of the library involved 5' RACE. TCRdb shows the sequencer as Illumina HiSeq 2500. The second PCR ran for roughly 7 to 12 cycles and used a J-beta primer mix along with a sample-barcoded 5' primer. Starting from the raw public reads, TCRdb applied fastp trimming at Q25, assembled clones with MiXCR and retained in-frame beta chains. Each record represents a unique CDR3 protein, reported with the most common genes and DNA among its rows. For this sample the table gives roughly 650,000 distinct CDR3 sequences, of which roughly 32% were detected only once. Roughly 15% of the sample is in the top ten clones. Input material: blood. These TCRs come from a woman older than 75 in good health. Donor details come from another sample of the same person, matched by shared clones.

This clonotype showed up many times. The chain is built from TRBV5-1 and TRBJ1-6, with 7 bases aligning to TRBD1. The germline V gene encodes CDR1 SGHRS and CDR2 YFSETQ. Trimming cost V 4 bases and J 5 bases; bases outside gene matches: 9. This CDR3 is built from 16 residues. CDR3 bases: TGCGCCAGCAGCCAAACTGGACAGGCCAATAATTCACCCCTCCACTTT. As protein: CASSQTGQANNSPLHF.

The CDR3 DNA reads as TGCGCCAGCAGCTTATCCGGGACGCACTACAATGAGCAGTTCTTC. Protein product: CASSLSGTHYNEQFF. The chain uses TRBV5-1 and TRBJ2-1; D possibly matches TRBD1 or TRBD2 (5 bases each). V lost 2 bases and J 3 bases, leaving 12 bases between the germline ends. Germline CDR1 SGHRS, CDR2 YFSETQ. The CDR3 spans 15 residues.

The chain carries TRBV28 and TRBJ1-6; D gene unclear. Trimming left V 8 bases short and J 8 bases short, with 7 bases between. This CDR3 spans 11 amino acids. Looked up from germline, CDR1 is MDHEN and CDR2 is SYDVKM. CDR3 protein: CASHRDSPLHF. The CDR3 nucleotides read TGTGCCAGCCATCGGGATTCACCCCTCCACTTT.

This clonotype was picked up many times. In nucleotides, the CDR3 is TGTGCCAGCAGTGTCCGACTAGCGGGGGCAACGAATGAGCAGTTCTTC. Translating gives CASSVRLAGATNEQFF. J is TRBJ2-1 and V is TRBV6-1, with 12 nucleotides matching TRBD2. CDR3 size: 16 residues. CDR1 and CDR2 from the germline V gene are MNHNS and SASEGT. Trimming removed 4 bases from V and 7 bases from J; junction bases left unmatched: 8.

Only a few counts were recorded for this clonotype. Given a much more abundant clone one base away, this may be a read error. The CDR3 nucleotides read TGTGCCAGCAGCCAAGGAGGGGGGTCCTACAATGAGCAGTTCTTC. It yields the protein CASSQGGGSYNEQFF. The chain joins TRBV4-2 to TRBJ2-1, with D perhaps being TRBD1 or TRBD2 (6 bases each). The germline V gene has CDR1 LGHNA and CDR2 YNFKEQ. This CDR3 has 15 residues. Trimming removed 1 base from V and 1 base from J, with 8 bases in between.

This clonotype was recorded many times. V gene TRBV5-1 combines with J gene TRBJ1-6, with a weak D call TRBD1 (6 bases). The germline V and J ends were trimmed by 3 bases and 4 bases, with 11 bases remaining between them. This CDR3 spans 15 amino acids. Germline lookup yields CDR1 SGHRS and CDR2 YFSETQ. The CDR3 DNA reads as TGCGCCAGCAGCTCCCGGACAGATTATAATTCACCCCTCCACTTT. The encoded protein is CASSSRTDYNSPLHF.

In this sample, this clonotype turned up many times. V usage is TRBV12-3 or TRBV12-4 and J usage is TRBJ1-2, with D possibly matching TRBD1 (5 bases). This CDR3 region has 14 residues. The V end lost 6 bases, the J end lost 7 bases, and 18 bases lay between the germline ends. CDR3 nucleotides: TGTGCCAGCAGCCGTTCAGGGCATGACCGTGGCTACACCTTC. Protein: CASSRSGHDRGYTF.

This clonotype was detected a few times. A much larger clone lies a single base off, so this may be a read error. The chain is built from TRBV4-2 and TRBJ2-5, with TRBD2 matching 8 bases. The CDR3 spans 16 residues. Per the germline V gene, CDR1 is LGHNA and CDR2 is YNFKEQ. CDR3 sequence reads: CASSKDPVRAGGEQYF. The CDR3 DNA sequence: TGTGCCAGCAGCAAAGATCCGGTGCGGGCGGGGGGTGAGCAGTACTTC.

This clonotype has just one count. The CDR3, as DNA: TGCGCCAGCAGCCCCCAGGGGGAAGGGGATGAAAAACTGTTTTTT. Amino acids: CASSPQGEGDEKLFF. The chain links TRBV5-1 to TRBJ1-4, with TRBD1 matching 7 bases. The CDR3 contains 15 residues. V lost 4 bases to trimming and J lost 6 bases; unmatched junction nucleotides: 9. From germline, CDR1 is SGHRS and CDR2 YFSETQ.

As concerns this clonotype: Since a much larger clone is just one base distant, this may be a read error. The gene calls are TRBV20-1 and TRBJ2-1, with a possible D match to TRBD1 (6 bases). The CDR3 runs 15 residues. V dropped 0 bases and J dropped 6 bases, with 15 bases sitting between them. Looked up from germline, CDR1 is DFQATT and CDR2 is SNEGSKA (reference sequence). For the CDR3, the DNA is TGCAGTGCTAGAGACCGCGGTGGGGGCTGCAATGAGCAGTTCTTC. Protein: CSARDRGGGCNEQFF.

This clonotype was found a few times. J is TRBJ2-3 and V is TRBV20-1, with TRBD2 matching 12 bases. The germline V gene has CDR1 DFQATT and CDR2 SNEGSKA (reference sequence). The CDR3 is made up of 16 amino acids. The ends lost 6 bases at V and 4 bases at J; junction bases unmatched: 11. The CDR3 protein is CSASRKASGGADTQYF. The DNA for the CDR3 is TGCAGTGCCTCCAGAAAGGCTAGCGGGGGGGCAGATACGCAGTATTTT.

This clonotype was seen a handful of times. The gene calls are TRBV7-8 and TRBJ2-5, with D uncertain. The CDR3 is 13 amino acids. Trimming removed 5 bases from V and 3 bases from J, with 10 bases in between. Germline V lookup: CDR1 SGHVS, CDR2 FQNEAQ. CDR3 DNA: TGTGCCAGCAGCCCCCCCGCAGAAGAGACCCAGTACTTC. Translation gives CASSPPAEETQYF.